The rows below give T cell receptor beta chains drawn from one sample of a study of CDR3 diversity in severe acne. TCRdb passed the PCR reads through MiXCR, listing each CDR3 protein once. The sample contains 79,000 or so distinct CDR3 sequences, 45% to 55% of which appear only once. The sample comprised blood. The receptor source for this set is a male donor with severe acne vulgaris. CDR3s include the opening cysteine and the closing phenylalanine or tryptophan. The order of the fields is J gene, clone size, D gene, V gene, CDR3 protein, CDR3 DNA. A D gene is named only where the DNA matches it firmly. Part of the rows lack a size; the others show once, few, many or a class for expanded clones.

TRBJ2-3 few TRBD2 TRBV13 CASSVSPGLAGGGDTQYF TGTGCCAGCAGCGTCAGCCCGGGACTAGCGGGAGGGGGAGATACGCAGTATTTT
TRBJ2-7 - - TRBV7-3 CASSPSGNNEQYF TGTGCCAGCAGCCCATCCGGGAACAACGAGCAGTACTTC
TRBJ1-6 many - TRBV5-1 CASSLEGNSPLHF TGCGCCAGCAGCTTGGAGGGAAATTCACCCCTCCACTTT
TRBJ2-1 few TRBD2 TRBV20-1 CSVGTAGVGNEQFF TGCAGTGTGGGCACAGCGGGAGTCGGCAATGAGCAGTTCTTC
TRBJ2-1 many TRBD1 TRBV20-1 CSARDRIGGGKDEQFF TGCAGTGCTAGAGATCGAATAGGGGGCGGAAAGGATGAGCAGTTCTTC
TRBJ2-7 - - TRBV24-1 CATSDFHLQQVPFEQYF TGTGCCACCAGTGATTTCCACCTGCAACAGGTTCCGTTCGAGCAGTACTTC
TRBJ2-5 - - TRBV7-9 CASSSPGSQETQYF TGTGCCAGCAGCTCCCCAGGGTCCCAAGAGACCCAGTACTTC
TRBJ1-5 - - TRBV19 CASSQTRVNQPQHF TGTGCCAGTAGTCAGACAAGGGTCAATCAGCCCCAGCATTTT
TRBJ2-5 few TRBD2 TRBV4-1 CASSHLAETQETQYF TGCGCCAGCAGCCACCTAGCGGAGACCCAAGAGACCCAGTACTTC
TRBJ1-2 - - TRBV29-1 CSVDDRNNYGYTF TGCAGCGTTGACGACAGAAACAACTATGGCTACACCTTC
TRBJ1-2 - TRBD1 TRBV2 CASTRTGRVDGYTF TGTGCCAGCACCCGGACAGGGAGAGTCGATGGCTACACCTTC
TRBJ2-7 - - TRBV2 CASSELGLPGYEQYF TGTGCCAGCAGCGAACTGGGACTCCCTGGCTACGAGCAGTACTTC
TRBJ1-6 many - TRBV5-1 CASSPADGALSSPLHF TGCGCCAGCAGCCCAGCGGACGGAGCCTTAAGTTCACCCCTCCACTTT
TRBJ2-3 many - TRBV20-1 CSASPAGSTDTQYF TGCAGTGCTAGCCCCGCGGGGAGCACAGATACGCAGTATTTT
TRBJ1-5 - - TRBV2 CARGRSDRSNQPQHF TGTGCCAGAGGGAGGTCCGACAGAAGCAATCAGCCCCAGCATTTT
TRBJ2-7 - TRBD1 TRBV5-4 CASSWTGSAYEQYF TGTGCCAGCAGCTGGACAGGGTCCGCTTACGAGCAGTACTTC
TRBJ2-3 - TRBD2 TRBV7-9 CASSLAEGLAGQDTQYF TGTGCCAGCAGCTTAGCTGAGGGACTAGCGGGACAAGATACGCAGTATTTT
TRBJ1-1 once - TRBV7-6 CASSPGGHGYTEAFF TGTGCCAGCAGCCCGGGGGGGCATGGCTACACTGAAGCTTTCTTT
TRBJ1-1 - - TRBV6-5 CASRKLAGGDTEAFF TGTGCCAGCAGGAAACTAGCGGGAGGGGACACTGAAGCTTTCTTT
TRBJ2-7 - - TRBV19 CASSGGRNEQYF TGTGCCAGTAGTGGCGGGCGGAACGAGCAGTACTTC
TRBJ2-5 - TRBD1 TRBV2 CASSGTGVIQETQYF TGTGCCAGCAGTGGGACAGGGGTCATCCAAGAGACCCAGTACTTC
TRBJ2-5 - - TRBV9 CASSVRGAGAGETQYF TGTGCCAGCAGCGTCAGGGGGGCGGGAGCCGGGGAGACCCAGTACTTC
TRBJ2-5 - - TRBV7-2 CASSLAFSQETQYF TGTGCCAGCAGCTTAGCCTTCTCTCAAGAGACCCAGTACTTC
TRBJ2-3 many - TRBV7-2 CASRSNTDTQYF TGTGCCAGCAGATCCAACACAGATACGCAGTATTTT
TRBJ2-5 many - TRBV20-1 CSAPGTFQETQYF TGCAGTGCTCCTGGGACTTTCCAAGAGACCCAGTACTTC
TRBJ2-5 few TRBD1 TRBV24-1 CATGIRTGPSQETQYF TGTGCCACCGGAATTCGGACAGGCCCAAGCCAAGAGACCCAGTACTTC
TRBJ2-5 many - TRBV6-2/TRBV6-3 CASSYPGFESGTQYF TGTGCCAGCAGTTACCCAGGGTTCGAATCAGGGACCCAGTACTTC
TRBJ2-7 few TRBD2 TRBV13 CASRKTSGNTYEQYF TGTGCCAGCAGGAAGACTAGCGGGAACACCTACGAGCAGTACTTC
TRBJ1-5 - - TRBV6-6 CASNSGPNQPQHF TGTGCCAGCAACTCGGGGCCCAATCAGCCCCAGCATTTT
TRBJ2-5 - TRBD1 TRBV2 CASSPPGTGVETQYF TGTGCCAGCAGCCCACCCGGGACAGGGGTCGAGACCCAGTACTTC
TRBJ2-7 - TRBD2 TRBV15 CATSTSLGTSDPWKQYF TGTGCCACCAGCACATCACTTGGGACTAGCGACCCATGGAAACAGTACTTC
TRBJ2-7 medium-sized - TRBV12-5 CASGSHYEQYF TGTGCTAGTGGCTCTCACTACGAGCAGTACTTC
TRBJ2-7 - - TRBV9 CASSVGGLPTYEQYF TGTGCCAGCAGCGTAGGTGGACTACCCACCTACGAGCAGTACTTC
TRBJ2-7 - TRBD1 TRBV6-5 CASSDSGTGGAEQYF TGTGCCAGCAGTGACTCCGGGACAGGGGGCGCCGAGCAGTACTTC
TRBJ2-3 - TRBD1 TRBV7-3 CASSSSGQGDTQYF TGTGCCAGCAGCTCCTCGGGACAGGGTGATACGCAGTATTTT
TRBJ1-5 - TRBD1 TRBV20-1 CSARDMEGGQSNQPQHF TGCAGTGCTAGAGATATGGAAGGGGGACAGAGCAATCAGCCCCAGCATTTT
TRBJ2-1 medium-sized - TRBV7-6 CASSSSSYNEQFF TGTGCCAGCAGCTCGAGCTCCTACAATGAGCAGTTCTTC
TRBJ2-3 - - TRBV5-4 CASSLGLANARDTQYF TGTGCCAGCAGCTTGGGGCTAGCGAACGCGAGAGATACGCAGTATTTT
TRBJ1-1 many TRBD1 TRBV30 CAWTNRGGTEAFF TGTGCCTGGACCAACAGGGGGGGCACTGAAGCTTTCTTT